This paragraph covers one TCR beta chain sequence. Antigen: not known. MiXCR, run by TCRdb on the 5' RACE reads, gives a single entry per CDR3 protein. The sample has under 800,000 distinct CDR3 sequences; around 20% are singletons. This CDR3 region has 15 residues. The germline V gene encodes CDR1 SEHNR and CDR2 FQNEAQ (reference sequence). Trimming removed 6 bases from V and 4 bases from J; junction bases left unmatched: 7. The data stem from a study of identical twins. Points from the study as a whole: These conclusions were based on statistical analysis (cross-sectional, not following the same donors).

The same sample was also studied in work on T cells expressing NK-cell markers. That paper notes: A range of about 1.0-7.5% of CD8+ T cells consisted of dominant NKG2C+ clonotypes in 5 to 7 donors. Evidence did not settle whether expanded NKG2C+ T cell clones targeted HCMV.

The chain links TRBV7-9 to TRBJ2-3, with 10 positions matching TRBD1. The specimen was PBMCs. This sequence originates from a woman aged 18-30 years in good health. The CDR3 DNA is TGTGCCAGCAGAGAAACCGGGACAGGGGCAGATACGCAGTATTTT. Amino acids: CASRETGTGADTQYF.